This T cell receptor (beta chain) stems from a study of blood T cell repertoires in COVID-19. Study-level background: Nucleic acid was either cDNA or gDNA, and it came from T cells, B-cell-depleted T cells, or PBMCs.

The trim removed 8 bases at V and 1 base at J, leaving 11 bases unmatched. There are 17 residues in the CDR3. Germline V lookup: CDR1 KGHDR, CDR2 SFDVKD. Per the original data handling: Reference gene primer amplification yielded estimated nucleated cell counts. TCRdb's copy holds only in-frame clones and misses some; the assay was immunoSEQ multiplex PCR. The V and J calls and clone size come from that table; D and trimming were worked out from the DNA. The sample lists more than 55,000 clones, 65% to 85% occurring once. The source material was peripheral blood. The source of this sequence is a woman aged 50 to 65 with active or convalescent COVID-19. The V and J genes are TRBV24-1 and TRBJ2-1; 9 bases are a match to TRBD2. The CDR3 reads CATNRGRAITSYNEQFF. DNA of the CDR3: TGTGCCACCAACCGCGGGAGGGCCATTACGTCCTACAATGAGCAGTTCTTC.